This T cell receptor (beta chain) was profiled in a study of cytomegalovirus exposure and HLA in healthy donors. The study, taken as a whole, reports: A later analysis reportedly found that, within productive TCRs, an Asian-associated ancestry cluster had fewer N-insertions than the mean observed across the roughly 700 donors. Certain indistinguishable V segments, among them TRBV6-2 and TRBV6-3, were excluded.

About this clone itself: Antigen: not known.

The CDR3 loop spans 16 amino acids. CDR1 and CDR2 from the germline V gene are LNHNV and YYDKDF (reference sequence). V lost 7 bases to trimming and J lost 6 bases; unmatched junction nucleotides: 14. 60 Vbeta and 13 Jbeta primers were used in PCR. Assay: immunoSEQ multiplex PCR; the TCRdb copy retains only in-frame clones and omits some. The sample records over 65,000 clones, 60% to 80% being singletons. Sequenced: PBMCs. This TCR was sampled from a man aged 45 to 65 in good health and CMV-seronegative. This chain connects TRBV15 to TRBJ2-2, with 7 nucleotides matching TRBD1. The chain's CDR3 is CATTRRGLLGSGELFF. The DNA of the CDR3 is TGTGCCACCACCCGAAGGGGGCTCCTAGGGTCCGGGGAGCTGTTTTTT. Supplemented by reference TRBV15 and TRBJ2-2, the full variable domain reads DAMVIQNPRYQVTQFGKPVTLSCSQTLNHNVMYWYQQKSSQAPKLLFHYYDKDFNNEADTPDNFQSRRPNTSFCFLDIRSPGLGDTAMYLCATTRRGLLGSGELFFGEGSRLTVL.